What follows is one T cell receptor beta chain and its context. This sample is drawn from a study of blood T cell repertoires in COVID-19. Methods used by the authors: Amplification of reference gene primers provided the estimated nucleated cell counts. TCRdb keeps only in-frame clones here, not all; method: immunoSEQ multiplex PCR. The V and J calls and the clone size are those of that table, but D and trimming were determined from the DNA. The table lists a few hundred thousand clones, 85% of them singletons, with around 2.9% in the top ten. The CDR3 runs 15 residues. V trimming: 3 bases; J trimming: 1 base; junction bases outside the gene matches: 2. The germline CDR1 and CDR2 sequences are LNHDA and SQIVND (reference sequence).

The rearrangement uses TRBV19 and TRBJ1-5, with 8 bases identical to TRBD1. Material for sequencing was peripheral blood. The sequence was collected from a man in his fifties or sixties who had recovered from COVID-19. The CDR3 sequence is CASSMTGASNQPQHF. The CDR3 DNA is TGTGCCAGTAGTATGACAGGGGCGAGCAATCAGCCCCAGCATTTT. The variable domain in full, completed from reference TRBV19 and TRBJ1-5, reads DGGITQSPKYLFRKEGQNVTLSCEQNLNHDAMYWYRQDPGQGLRLIYYSQIVNDFQKGDIAEGYSVSREKKESFPLTVTSAQKNPTAFYLCASSMTGASNQPQHFGDGTRLSIL.